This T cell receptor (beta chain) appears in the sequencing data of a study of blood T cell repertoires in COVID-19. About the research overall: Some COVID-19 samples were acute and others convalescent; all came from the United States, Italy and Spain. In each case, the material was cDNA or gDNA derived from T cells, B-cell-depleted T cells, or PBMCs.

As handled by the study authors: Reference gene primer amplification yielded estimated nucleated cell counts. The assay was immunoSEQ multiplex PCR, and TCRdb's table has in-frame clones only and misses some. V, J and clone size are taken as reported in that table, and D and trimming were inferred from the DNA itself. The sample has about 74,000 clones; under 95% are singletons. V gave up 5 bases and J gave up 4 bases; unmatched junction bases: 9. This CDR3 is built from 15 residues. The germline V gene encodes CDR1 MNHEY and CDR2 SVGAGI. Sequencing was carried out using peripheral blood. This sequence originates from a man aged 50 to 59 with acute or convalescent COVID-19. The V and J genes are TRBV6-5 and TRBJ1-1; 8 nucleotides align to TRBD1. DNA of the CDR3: TGTGCCAGCAGTAGCCGGACAGGGCGTATCACTGAAGCTTTCTTT. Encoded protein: CASSSRTGRITEAFF.